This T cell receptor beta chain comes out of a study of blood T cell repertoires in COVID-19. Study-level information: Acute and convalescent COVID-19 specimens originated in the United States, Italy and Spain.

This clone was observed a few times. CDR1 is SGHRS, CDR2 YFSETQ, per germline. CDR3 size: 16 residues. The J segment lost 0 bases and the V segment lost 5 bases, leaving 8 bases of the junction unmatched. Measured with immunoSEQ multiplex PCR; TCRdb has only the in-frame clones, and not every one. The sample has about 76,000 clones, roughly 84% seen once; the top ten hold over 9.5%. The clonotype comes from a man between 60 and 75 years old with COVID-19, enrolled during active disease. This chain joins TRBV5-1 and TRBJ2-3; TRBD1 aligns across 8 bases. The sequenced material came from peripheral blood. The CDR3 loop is CASRQMTGDSTDTQYF. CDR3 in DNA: TGCGCCAGCAGACAAATGACAGGGGATAGCACAGATACGCAGTATTTT.